This T cell receptor (beta chain) was recorded in a study of OX40 agonist ivuxolimab in advanced cancers. Study-wide results and limits: With doses of 0.1 to 3.0 mg/kg, CD4+ and CD8+ blood T cells had undergone clonal expansion by week 6.

Concerning this clone: Its antigen remains unknown.

With baseline, cycle 4 day 1, and cycle 7 day 1 as timepoints, blood was sampled. This table comes from immunoSEQ multiplex PCR, and its TCRdb copy is limited to in-frame clones, with some not included. The profile shows about 61,000 clones, roughly 84% of them singletons. The receptor's source is an adult with an advanced solid tumor such as melanoma, head and neck, liver or kidney cancer. The specimen comprised CD4+ or CD8+ T cells sorted from blood, sampled in a trial of the OX40 agonist ivuxolimab.

This CDR3 reads CASTLAPSYNEQFF. The CDR3 DNA reads as TGTGCCAGTACTCTAGCGCCATCCTACAATGAGCAGTTCTTC. The gene calls are TRBV19 and TRBJ2-1; D is possibly TRBD2 (6 bases). Germline V gene sequence: CDR1 LNHDA, CDR2 SQIVND (reference sequence). This CDR3 contains 14 residues. The V end lost 7 bases, the J end lost 1 base, and 11 bases lay between the germline ends.